This T cell receptor (beta chain) was captured by sequencing in a study of shared clonotypes between healthy human individuals. Sequenced by immunoSEQ multiplex PCR; TCRdb stores in-frame clones only, minus some. The data contain hundreds of thousands of clones, roughly 73% of them seen just once; the ten biggest clones take up around 1.8%. A CD45RA+ naive subset and a CD45RA-negative memory subset were split from CD4+ cells. In its sample, this clone was seen a few times. The antigen is not known. The CDR3 is 15 amino acids. V lost 5 bases to trimming and J lost 7 bases, with 18 bases between them. Per the germline V gene, CDR1 is SGHVS and CDR2 is FQNEAQ. Study observations and caveats: Researchers sampled blood only, noting tissue repertoires likely differ. Compared with memory subsets, naive subsets generally had larger estimated richness.

This TCR came from a woman younger than 45 in good health. The sequenced sample was memory CD4+ T cells sorted from blood. Subset reported: CD45RA-negative fraction. V gene TRBV7-8 combines with J gene TRBJ2-4, with D tentatively TRBD1 (6 bases). CDR3 DNA sequence: TGTGCCAGCAGCAAAGAACAGGGCTGGGGGAACATTCAGTACTTC. Translating it yields CASSKEQGWGNIQYF.